This paragraph covers one T cell receptor (beta chain) sequence. The antigen is not known. The table came from immunoSEQ multiplex PCR; TCRdb's copy has only in-frame clones and leaves some out. The sample has just under 95,000 clones, about four fifths seen once. The CDR3 spans 12 residues. The V gene's germline CDR1 is GTSNPN and CDR2 SVGIG (reference sequence). Trimming stripped 2 bases from V and 4 bases from J, with 8 bases between. The entry originates in a study of a mutant IDH1 vaccine in newly diagnosed glioma. Overall study context: Prior therapy was radiotherapy, temozolomide, or both; most received both.

Time point in this sample: baseline, week 1 (first vaccination visit). Noted treatment: pre-vaccination baseline after standard-of-care therapy. Donors had new WHO grade 3 or 4 IDH1-mutant, ATRX-lost astrocytomas. Study outcomes and limitations: Most patients, 90% to 95%, showed vaccine-induced immune responses.

Sequenced here: PBMCs, sampled from a glioma patient treated with radiotherapy, temozolomide or both. This rearrangement joins TRBV30 to TRBJ1-2, with D possibly being TRBD1 (6 bases). The receptor's source is a woman aged 45-60 years with glioma. CDR3 residues: CAWSQGFYGYTF. CDR3 coding DNA: TGTGCCTGGAGTCAGGGGTTCTATGGCTACACCTTC.